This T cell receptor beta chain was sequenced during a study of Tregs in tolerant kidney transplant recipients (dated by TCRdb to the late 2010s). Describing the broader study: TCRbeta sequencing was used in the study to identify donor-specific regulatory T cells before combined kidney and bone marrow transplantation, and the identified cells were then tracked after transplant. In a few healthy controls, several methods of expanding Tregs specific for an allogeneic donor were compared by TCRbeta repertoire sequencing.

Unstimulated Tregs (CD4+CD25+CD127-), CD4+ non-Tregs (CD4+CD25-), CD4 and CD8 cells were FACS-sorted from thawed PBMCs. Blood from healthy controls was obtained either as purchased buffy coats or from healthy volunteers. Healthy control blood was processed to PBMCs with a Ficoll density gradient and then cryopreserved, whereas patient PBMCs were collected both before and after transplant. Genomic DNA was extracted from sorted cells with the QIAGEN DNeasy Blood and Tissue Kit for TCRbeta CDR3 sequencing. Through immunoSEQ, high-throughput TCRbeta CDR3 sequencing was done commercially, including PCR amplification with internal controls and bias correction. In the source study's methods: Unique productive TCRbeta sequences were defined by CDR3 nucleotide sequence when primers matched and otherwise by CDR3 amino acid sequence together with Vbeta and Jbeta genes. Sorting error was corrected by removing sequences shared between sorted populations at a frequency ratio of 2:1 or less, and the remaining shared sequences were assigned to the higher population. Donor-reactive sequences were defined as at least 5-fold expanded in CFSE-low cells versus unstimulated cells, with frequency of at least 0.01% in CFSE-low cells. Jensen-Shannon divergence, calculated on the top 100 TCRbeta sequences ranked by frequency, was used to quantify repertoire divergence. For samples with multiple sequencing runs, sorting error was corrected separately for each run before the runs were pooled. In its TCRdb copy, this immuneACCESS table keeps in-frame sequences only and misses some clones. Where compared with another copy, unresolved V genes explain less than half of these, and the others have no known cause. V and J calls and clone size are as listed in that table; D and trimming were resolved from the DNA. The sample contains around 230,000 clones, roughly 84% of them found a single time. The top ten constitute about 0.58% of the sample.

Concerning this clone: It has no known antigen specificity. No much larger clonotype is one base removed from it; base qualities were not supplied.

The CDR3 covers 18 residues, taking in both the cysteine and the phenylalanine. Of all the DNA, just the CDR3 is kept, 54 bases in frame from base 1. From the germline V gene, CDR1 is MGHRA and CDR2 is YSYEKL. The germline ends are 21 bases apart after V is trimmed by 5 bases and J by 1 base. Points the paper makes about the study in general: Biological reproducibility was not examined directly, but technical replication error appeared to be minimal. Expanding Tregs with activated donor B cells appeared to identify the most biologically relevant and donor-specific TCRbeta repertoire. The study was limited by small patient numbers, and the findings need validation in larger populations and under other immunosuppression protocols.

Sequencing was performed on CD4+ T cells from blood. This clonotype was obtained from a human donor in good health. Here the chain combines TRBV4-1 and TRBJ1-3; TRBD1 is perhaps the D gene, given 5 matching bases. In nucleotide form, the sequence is TGCGCCAGCAGCGGACATATGTTCCTCGGGCTTTCTGGAAACACCATATATTTT. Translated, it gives CASSGHMFLGLSGNTIYF.